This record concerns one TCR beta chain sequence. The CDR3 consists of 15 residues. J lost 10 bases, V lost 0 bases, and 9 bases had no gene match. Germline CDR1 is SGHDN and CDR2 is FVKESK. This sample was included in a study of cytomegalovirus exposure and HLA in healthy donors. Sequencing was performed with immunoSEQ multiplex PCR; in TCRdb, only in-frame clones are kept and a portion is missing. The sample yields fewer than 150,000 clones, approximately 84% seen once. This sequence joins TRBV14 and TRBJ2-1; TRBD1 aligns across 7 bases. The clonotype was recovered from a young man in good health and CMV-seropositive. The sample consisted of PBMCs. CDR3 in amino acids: CASSQESWTGQEQFF. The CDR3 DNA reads TGTGCCAGCAGCCAAGAGTCTTGGACAGGCCAAGAGCAGTTCTTC.